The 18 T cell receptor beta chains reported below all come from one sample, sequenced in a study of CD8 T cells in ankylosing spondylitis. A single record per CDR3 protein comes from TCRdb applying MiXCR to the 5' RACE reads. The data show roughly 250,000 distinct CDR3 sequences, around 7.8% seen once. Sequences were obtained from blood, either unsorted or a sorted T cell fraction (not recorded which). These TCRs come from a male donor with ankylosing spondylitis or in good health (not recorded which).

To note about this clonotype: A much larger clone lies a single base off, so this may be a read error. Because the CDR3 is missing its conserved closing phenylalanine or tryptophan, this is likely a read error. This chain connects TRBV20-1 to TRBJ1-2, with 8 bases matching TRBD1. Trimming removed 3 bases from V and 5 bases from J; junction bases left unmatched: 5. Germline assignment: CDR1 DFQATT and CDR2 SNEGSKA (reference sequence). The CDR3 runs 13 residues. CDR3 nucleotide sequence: TGCAGTGCTAGTTGGGACAGGCATTATGGCTACACCGTC. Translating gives CSASWDRHYGYTV.

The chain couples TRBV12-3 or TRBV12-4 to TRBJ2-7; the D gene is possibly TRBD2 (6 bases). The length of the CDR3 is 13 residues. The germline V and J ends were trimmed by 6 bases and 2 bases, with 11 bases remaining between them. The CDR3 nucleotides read TGTGCCAGCAGCCGGGAGATGGCCTACGAGCAGTACTTC. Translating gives CASSREMAYEQYF.

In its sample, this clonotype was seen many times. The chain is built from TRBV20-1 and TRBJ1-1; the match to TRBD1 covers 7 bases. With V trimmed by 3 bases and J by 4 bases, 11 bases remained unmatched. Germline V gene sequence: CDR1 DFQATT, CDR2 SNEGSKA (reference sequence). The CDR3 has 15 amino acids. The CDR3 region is CSASSSGGKSTEAFF. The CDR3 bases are TGCAGTGCTAGTTCCTCAGGGGGTAAAAGCACTGAAGCTTTCTTT.

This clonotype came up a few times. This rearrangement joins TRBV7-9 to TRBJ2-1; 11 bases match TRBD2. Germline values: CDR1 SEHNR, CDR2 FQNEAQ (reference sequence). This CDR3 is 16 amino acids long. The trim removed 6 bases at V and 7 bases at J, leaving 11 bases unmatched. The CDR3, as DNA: TGTGCCAGCAGACCCCCCGGGGGACTAGCGGTTAATGAGCAGTTCTTC. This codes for CASRPPGGLAVNEQFF.

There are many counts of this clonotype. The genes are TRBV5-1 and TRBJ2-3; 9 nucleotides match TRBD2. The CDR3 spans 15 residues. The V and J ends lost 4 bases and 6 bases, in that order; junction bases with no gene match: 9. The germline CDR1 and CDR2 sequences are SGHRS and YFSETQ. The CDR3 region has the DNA TGCGCCAGCAGCCCCAATATAGGGACTAGCGATACGCAGTATTTT. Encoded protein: CASSPNIGTSDTQYF.

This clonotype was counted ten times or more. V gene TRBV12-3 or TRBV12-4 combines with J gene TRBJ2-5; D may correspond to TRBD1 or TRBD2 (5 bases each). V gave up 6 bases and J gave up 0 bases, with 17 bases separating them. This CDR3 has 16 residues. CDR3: CASSTFAGTYQETQYF. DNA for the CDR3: TGTGCCAGCAGCACTTTTGCCGGGACCTACCAAGAGACCCAGTACTTC.

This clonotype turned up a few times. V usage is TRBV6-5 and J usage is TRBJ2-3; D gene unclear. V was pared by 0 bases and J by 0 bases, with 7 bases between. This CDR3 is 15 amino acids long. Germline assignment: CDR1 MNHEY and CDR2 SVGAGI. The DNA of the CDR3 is TGTGCCAGCAGTTACTCTAGACCCAGCACAGATACGCAGTATTTT. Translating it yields CASSYSRPSTDTQYF.

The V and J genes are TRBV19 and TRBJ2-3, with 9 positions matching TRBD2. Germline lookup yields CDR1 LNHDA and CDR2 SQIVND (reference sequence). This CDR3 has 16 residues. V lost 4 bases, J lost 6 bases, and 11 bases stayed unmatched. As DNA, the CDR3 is TGTGCCAGTAGTAAGACTAGCGGAGGCCGGCGGGATACGCAGTATTTT. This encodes CASSKTSGGRRDTQYF.

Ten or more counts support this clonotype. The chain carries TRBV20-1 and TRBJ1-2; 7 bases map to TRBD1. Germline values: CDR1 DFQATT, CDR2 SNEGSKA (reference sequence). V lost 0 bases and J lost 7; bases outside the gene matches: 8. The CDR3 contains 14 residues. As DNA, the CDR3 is TGCAGTGCTAGAGATGTCGAAGACAGGGCTGGCTACACCTTC. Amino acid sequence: CSARDVEDRAGYTF.

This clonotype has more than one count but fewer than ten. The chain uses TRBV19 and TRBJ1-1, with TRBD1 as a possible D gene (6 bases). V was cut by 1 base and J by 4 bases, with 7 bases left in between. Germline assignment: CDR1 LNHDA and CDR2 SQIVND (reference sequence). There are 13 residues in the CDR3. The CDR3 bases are TGTGCCAGTAGTATAGGGGACACCACTGAAGCTTTCTTT. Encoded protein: CASSIGDTTEAFF.

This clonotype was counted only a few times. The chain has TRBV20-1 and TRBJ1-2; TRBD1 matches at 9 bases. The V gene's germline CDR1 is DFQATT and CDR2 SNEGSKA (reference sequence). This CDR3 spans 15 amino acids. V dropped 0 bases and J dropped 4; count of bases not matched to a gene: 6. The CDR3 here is CSARDQQGAGYGYTF. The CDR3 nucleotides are TGCAGTGCTAGAGACCAACAGGGGGCCGGCTATGGCTACACCTTC.

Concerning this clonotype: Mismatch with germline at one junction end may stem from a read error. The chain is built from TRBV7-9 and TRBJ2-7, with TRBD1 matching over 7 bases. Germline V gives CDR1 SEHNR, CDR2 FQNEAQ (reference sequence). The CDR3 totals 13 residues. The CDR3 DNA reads TGTGCCAGCAGCCCGGGGACAGCTTACGTGCAGTACTTC. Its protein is CASSPGTAYVQYF.

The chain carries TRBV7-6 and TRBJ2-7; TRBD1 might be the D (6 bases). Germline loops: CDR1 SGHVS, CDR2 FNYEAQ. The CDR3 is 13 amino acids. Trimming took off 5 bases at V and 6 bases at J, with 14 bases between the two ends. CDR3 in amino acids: CASSPSTGPEQYF. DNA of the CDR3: TGTGCCAGCAGCCCCTCAACAGGGCCCGAGCAGTACTTC. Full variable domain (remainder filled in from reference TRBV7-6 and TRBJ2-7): GAGVSQSPRYKVTKRGQDVALRCDPISGHVSLYWYRQALGQGPEFLTYFNYEAQQDKSGLPNDRFSAERPEGSISTLTIQRTEQRDSAMYRCASSPSTGPEQYFGPGTRLTVT.

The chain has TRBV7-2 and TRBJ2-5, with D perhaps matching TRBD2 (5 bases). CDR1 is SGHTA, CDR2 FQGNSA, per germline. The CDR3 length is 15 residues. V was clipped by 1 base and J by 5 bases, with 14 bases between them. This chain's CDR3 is CASSLGVRRAETQYF. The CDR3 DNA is TGTGCCAGCAGCTTAGGGGTTAGGCGGGCGGAGACCCAGTACTTC.

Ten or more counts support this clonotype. This CDR3 reads CAISEDLLGYGYTF. The CDR3 DNA reads as TGTGCCATCAGTGAAGATTTACTTGGCTATGGCTACACCTTC. J is TRBJ1-2 and V is TRBV10-3; D unclear. The CDR3 is made up of 14 amino acids. CDR1 is ENHRY and CDR2 is SYGVKD in the germline V gene. V was shortened by 3 bases and J by 4 bases, with 12 bases between the two germline ends.

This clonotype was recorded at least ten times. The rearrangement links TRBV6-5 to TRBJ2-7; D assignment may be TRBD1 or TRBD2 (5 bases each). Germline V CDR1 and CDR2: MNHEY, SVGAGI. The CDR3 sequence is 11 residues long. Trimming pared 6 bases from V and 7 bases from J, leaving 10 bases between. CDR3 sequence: CASRLREEQYF. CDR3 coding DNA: TGTGCCAGCAGGCTCAGGGAGGAGCAGTACTTC.

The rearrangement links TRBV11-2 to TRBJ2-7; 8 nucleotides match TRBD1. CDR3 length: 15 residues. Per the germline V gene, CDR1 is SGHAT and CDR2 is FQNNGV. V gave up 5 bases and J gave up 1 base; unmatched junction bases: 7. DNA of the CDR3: TGTGCCAGCAGCCTGCGGACAGGGCCTTCCTACGAGCAGTACTTC. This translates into CASSLRTGPSYEQYF.

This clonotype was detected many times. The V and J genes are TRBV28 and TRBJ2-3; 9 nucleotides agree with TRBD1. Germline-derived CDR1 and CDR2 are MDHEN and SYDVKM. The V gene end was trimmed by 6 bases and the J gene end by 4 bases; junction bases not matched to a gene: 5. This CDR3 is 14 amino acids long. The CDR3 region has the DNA TGTGCCAGCAGGGGACAGGGAGGGCCAGATACGCAGTATTTT. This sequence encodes CASRGQGGPDTQYF.